This passage covers 24 T cell receptor beta chains from one sample sequenced in a study of T cells expressing NK-cell markers. With the 5' RACE reads reprocessed, TCRdb shows one record per CDR3 protein and no DNA. Its listing shows fewer than 16,000 distinct CDR3 sequences. Material: blood T cells: a sorted CD56 or NKG2C T cell subset, CD4+ or CD8+ T cells, or bulk PBMC T cells (not recorded which). Receptors originate from a man aged 18-69 years in good health.

J is TRBJ2-1 and V is TRBV5-1; TCRdb's D gene call, TRBD2, goes unchecked for lack of DNA. Germline CDR1 reads SGHRS; CDR2 reads YFSETQ. The CDR3 sequence is 13 residues long. The CDR3 reads CASSPGLANEQFF.

The chain recombines TRBV12-3 or TRBV12-4 with TRBJ2-7; TCRdb reports TRBD2, a call that lacks DNA to check it against. This CDR3 contains 14 residues. The CDR3 sequence: CASSYPSLTYEQYF.

Judged by frequency, this clonotype is medium-sized. V usage is TRBV12-3 or TRBV12-4 and J usage is TRBJ2-7. The CDR3 runs 14 residues. CDR3 residues: CASSLGQSSYEQYF.

The chain couples TRBV12-3 or TRBV12-4 to TRBJ1-1. The CDR3 sequence is 14 residues long. CDR3 protein: CASSLALANTEAFF.

The chain uses TRBV18 and TRBJ2-7; TCRdb calls TRBD1, which cannot be checked without DNA. Germline V gene lookup returns CDR1 KGHSH and CDR2 LQKENI. The CDR3 has 14 residues. CDR3 in amino acids: CASSAPGQFYEQYF.

V usage is TRBV29-1 and J usage is TRBJ2-1; the TCRdb D gene call, TRBD1, has no DNA to confirm it. Germline values: CDR1 SQVTM, CDR2 ANQGSEA. The CDR3 has 15 amino acids. CDR3 sequence: CSVTGGAGNYNEQFF.

This chain links TRBV5-1 with TRBJ1-1. Per the germline V gene, CDR1 is SGHRS and CDR2 is YFSETQ. The CDR3 has 14 amino acids. CDR3 amino acids: CASSLGSGNAEAFF.

The V call is TRBV18, the J call TRBJ2-1; the TCRdb D gene call, TRBD2, has no DNA to confirm it. CDR3 length: 15 residues. Germline V CDR1 and CDR2: KGHSH, LQKENI. CDR3 region: CASSPGLAGVDEQFF.

CDR3: CASSQGLVSDTQYF. The V and J genes are TRBV4-2 and TRBJ2-3. From germline, CDR1 is LGHNA and CDR2 YNFKEQ. The CDR3 sequence is 14 residues long.

The rearrangement uses TRBV3-1 and TRBJ2-7; TCRdb's D gene call, TRBD2, goes unchecked for lack of DNA. Germline V gene sequence: CDR1 LGHDT, CDR2 YNNKEL (reference sequence). There are 14 residues in the CDR3. This chain's CDR3 is CASSQGLAGDEQYF.

V and J are TRBV9 and TRBJ1-6. The germline V gene has CDR1 SGDLS and CDR2 YYNGEE. The CDR3 runs to 15 residues. Here the CDR3 reads CASSEDSGYNSPLHF.

The chain is built from TRBV15 and TRBJ1-4; TCRdb's D gene call, TRBD1, goes unchecked for lack of DNA. From germline, CDR1 is LNHNV and CDR2 YYDKDF (reference sequence). There are 15 residues in the CDR3. The CDR3 sequence: CATSRDRSRAEKLFF. The variable domain in full, with the rest retrieved from reference TRBV15 and TRBJ1-4, is DAMVIQNPRYQVTQFGKPVTLSCSQTLNHNVMYWYQQKSSQAPKLLFHYYDKDFNNEADTPDNFQSRRPNTSFCFLDIRSPGLGDTAMYLCATSRDRSRAEKLFFGSGTQLSVL.

The gene calls are TRBV7-9 and TRBJ2-1; TCRdb names TRBD2, which stays unverified in the absence of DNA. CDR3 length: 15 amino acids. Germline V gene sequence: CDR1 SEHNR, CDR2 FQNEAQ (reference sequence). This CDR3 is CASSPTSAGYNEQFF.

The chain is built from TRBV6-5 and TRBJ2-2; TCRdb indicates TRBD2, and absent DNA this call remains unverified. The CDR3 contains 15 residues. CDR1 is MNHEY and CDR2 is SVGAGI in the germline V gene. The CDR3 reads CASSYTSTNTGELFF.

The chain combines TRBV20-1 with TRBJ1-2; absent DNA, TCRdb's TRBD1 call cannot be checked. CDR1 is DFQATT, CDR2 SNEGSKA, per germline (reference sequence). The CDR3 has 15 residues. CDR3 loop: CSARDFRGDVYGYTF.

This chain uses TRBV12-3 or TRBV12-4 with TRBJ2-7; TCRdb's assignment of TRBD2 cannot be checked, as there is no DNA. This CDR3 region has 15 residues. The CDR3 region is CASSWASGGNYEQYF.

The chain employs TRBV18 and TRBJ2-3; the TRBD2 assignment by TCRdb is unverifiable without DNA. Germline V lookup: CDR1 KGHSH, CDR2 LQKENI. The length of the CDR3 is 19 residues. This CDR3 is CASSPVRLAGATSTDTQYF.

This chain uses TRBV5-4 with TRBJ2-7; TCRdb gives TRBD2 as the D gene, but with no DNA this cannot be confirmed. Germline assignment: CDR1 SGHNT and CDR2 YYREEE (reference sequence). The CDR3 has 15 amino acids. This CDR3 reads CASSLKREPRGEQYF.

This rearrangement joins TRBV20-1 to TRBJ1-2. The V gene's germline CDR1 is DFQATT and CDR2 SNEGSKA (reference sequence). This CDR3 region has 13 residues. CDR3 sequence reads: CSARVRNNYGYTF.

The chain links TRBV4-1 to TRBJ1-3; TCRdb's assignment of TRBD1 cannot be checked, as there is no DNA. Germline V gives CDR1 MGHRA, CDR2 YSYEKL. The CDR3 spans 15 residues. The CDR3 region is CASSRDRNSGNTIYF.

The chain recombines TRBV29-1 with TRBJ1-4; TCRdb's D call of TRBD1 is untestable without DNA. Germline V lookup: CDR1 SQVTM, CDR2 ANQGSEA. The CDR3 covers 11 residues. This chain's CDR3 is CSVFTGEKLFF.

The chain employs TRBV6-2 or TRBV6-3 and TRBJ2-5; TCRdb's D call of TRBD1 is untestable without DNA. The CDR3 is made up of 15 amino acids. The germline V gene encodes CDR1 MNHEY and CDR2 SVGEGT. CDR3 in amino acids: CASSYTNGGSKTQYF.

This chain joins TRBV6-1 and TRBJ1-2. The CDR3 contains 14 residues. Germline CDR1 is MNHNS and CDR2 is SASEGT. Here the CDR3 reads CASSTAGSNYGYTF.

The chain combines TRBV20-1 with TRBJ2-1. Germline V CDR1 and CDR2: DFQATT, SNEGSKA (reference sequence). The CDR3 has 12 residues. The CDR3 is CSATVGNNEQFF.